These 21 T cell receptor beta chains were all obtained from the same sample, sequenced in a study of T cell changes during pregnancy in multiple sclerosis. The table came from immunoSEQ multiplex PCR; TCRdb's copy has only in-frame clones and leaves some out. In the table there are approximately 48,000 clones, over 85% of which are singletons. The starting material was CD8+ T cells from peripheral blood mononuclear cells, obtained before pregnancy. These receptors originate from a female donor with multiple sclerosis, enrolled in a pregnancy study.

This clone was seen more than once but under ten times. Other DNA sequences in the same sample also yield this CDR3. The rearrangement uses TRBV7-3 and TRBJ2-1, with 14 bases fitting TRBD2. The trim removed 3 bases at V and 1 base at J, leaving 8 bases unmatched. CDR3 length: 19 residues. Germline V gives CDR1 SGHTA, CDR2 FQGTGA. This CDR3 is CASSFWGTSGGGSYNEQFF. The CDR3 DNA is TGTGCCAGCAGCTTTTGGGGGACTAGCGGGGGCGGGTCCTACAATGAGCAGTTCTTC.

V gene TRBV19 combines with J gene TRBJ2-7, with TRBD1 matching 8 bases. The CDR3 length is 14 residues. Germline CDR1 is LNHDA and CDR2 is SQIVND (reference sequence). The V and J ends lost 4 bases and 3 bases, in that order; junction bases with no gene match: 5. The CDR3 DNA sequence: TGTGCCAGTAGTACAACAGGGGGAAACTACGAGCAGTACTTC. It yields the protein CASSTTGGNYEQYF.

The V and J genes are TRBV19 and TRBJ1-4, with 11 bases identical to TRBD1. Germline V lookup: CDR1 LNHDA, CDR2 SQIVND (reference sequence). The V gene end was trimmed by 4 bases and the J gene end by 7 bases; junction bases not matched to a gene: 2. CDR3 length equals 14 residues. This chain's CDR3 is CASSTDRGREKLFF. CDR3 DNA sequence: TGTGCCAGTAGTACGGACAGGGGGCGTGAAAAACTGTTTTTT.

Only one count was recorded for this clone. The V call is TRBV4-2, the J call TRBJ1-6, with 10 bases lining up with TRBD1. Germline assignment: CDR1 LGHNA and CDR2 YNFKEQ. The trim removed 0 bases at V and 10 bases at J, leaving 3 bases unmatched. This CDR3 comprises 15 residues. CDR3 residues: CASSQDGQGGSPLHF. CDR3 DNA: TGTGCCAGCAGCCAAGATGGACAGGGGGGATCACCCCTCCACTTT.

The chain combines TRBV1 with TRBJ2-1; the D call of TRBD2 is as the table states it, not checked on the DNA. TRBV1 is deemed a pseudogene. This CDR3 is built from 11 residues. The CDR3 coding sequence is TGCACCACGGCGGAGGCCAATGAGCAGTTCTTC. It codes for CTTAEANEQFF.

Only a few counts were recorded for this clone. The rearrangement uses TRBV4-1 and TRBJ1-1, with D unclear. Germline CDR1 MGHRA, CDR2 YSYEKL. The ends were cut back, 6 bases at V and 7 bases at J, with 9 bases in the middle. The length of the CDR3 is 11 residues. The CDR3 reads CASSRRGEAFF. The CDR3 bases are TGCGCCAGCAGTCGCCGAGGTGAAGCTTTCTTT.

In nucleotides, the CDR3 is TGCGCCAGCAGCCACAACAGGGGGCTCGATCAGCCCCAGCATTTT. It specifies CASSHNRGLDQPQHF. This sequence joins TRBV4-1 and TRBJ1-5, with TRBD1 matching over 9 bases. This CDR3 comprises 15 residues. The trim removed 3 bases at V and 5 bases at J, leaving 5 bases unmatched. Germline V gene data show CDR1 as MGHRA and CDR2 as YSYEKL.

This clone came up once. The J gene is TRBJ2-3, the V gene TRBV9; D is undetermined. The CDR3 is 14 residues long. Germline V lookup: CDR1 SGDLS, CDR2 YYNGEE. Trimming took 0 bases from V and 2 from J, leaving 7 bases between them. CDR3 nucleotides: TGTGCCAGCAGCGTAGCCGGTCTCACAGATACGCAGTATTTT. Translation: CASSVAGLTDTQYF.

J is TRBJ1-1 and V is TRBV11-2; D possibly corresponds to TRBD1 (5 bases). The germline CDR1 and CDR2 sequences are SGHAT and FQNNGV. Trimming took 1 base from V and 6 from J, leaving 12 bases between them. There are 14 residues in the CDR3. The CDR3 bases are TGTGCCAGCAGCTTAGTCTCAGGGTCTGCTGAAGCTTTCTTT. Protein: CASSLVSGSAEAFF.

The chain is built from TRBV4-1 and TRBJ1-2; 9 bases are shared with TRBD1. The germline gives CDR1 MGHRA, CDR2 YSYEKL. With 3 bases clipped from V and 4 bases from J, the junction kept 3 bases outside the gene matches. The CDR3 runs 14 residues. The CDR3 region is CASSQDRGAYGYTF. In DNA, the CDR3 is TGCGCCAGCAGCCAGGACAGGGGTGCCTATGGCTACACCTTC.

The CDR3 nucleotides are TGTGCCAGCAGGCAGGGGGCAAACTATGGCTACACCTTC. Translating gives CASRQGANYGYTF. The genes are TRBV11-2 and TRBJ1-2; 8 nucleotides line up with TRBD1. The germline V gene has CDR1 SGHAT and CDR2 FQNNGV. This CDR3 has 13 residues. J was trimmed by 2 bases and V by 6 bases; bases with no gene match: 2.

This clone turned up a few times. The CDR3 sequence: CASSSPDGGAKNIQYF. The CDR3 DNA sequence: TGTGCCAGCAGCTCTCCCGACGGGGGAGCCAAAAACATTCAGTACTTC. The chain links TRBV7-9 to TRBJ2-4; tentative D call: TRBD2 (6 bases). V lost 4 bases and J 0 bases, leaving 13 bases between the germline ends. This CDR3 spans 16 amino acids. Germline CDR1 SEHNR, CDR2 FQNEAQ (reference sequence).

A few counts support this clone. The chain joins TRBV6-4 to TRBJ2-2; D perhaps matches TRBD2 (5 bases). Germline V gene data show CDR1 as MRHNA and CDR2 as SNTAGT. The CDR3 extends over 14 amino acids. Trimming shortened V by 3 bases and J by 1 base, and 6 bases separated the two germline ends. CDR3 protein: CASSDGGNTGELFF. DNA for the CDR3: TGTGCCAGCAGTGATGGAGGGAACACCGGGGAGCTGTTTTTT.

This clone has just one count. This sequence joins TRBV18 and TRBJ1-5; tentatively, D is TRBD1 (5 bases). Germline CDR1 and CDR2: KGHSH and LQKENI. Trimming left V 4 bases short and J 5 bases short, with 9 bases between. CDR3 length equals 13 residues. The DNA of the CDR3 is TGTGCCAGCTCACAGGGGAAAGATCAGCCCCAGCATTTT. Protein: CASSQGKDQPQHF.

The rearrangement joins TRBV11-2 to TRBJ2-2; 7 bases line up with TRBD1. The germline CDR1 and CDR2 sequences are SGHAT and FQNNGV. The length of the CDR3 is 16 residues. With V trimmed by 7 bases and J by 0 bases, 8 bases remained unmatched. The CDR3 DNA follows: TGTGCCAGCACGCTAGACGACAGGGCGAACACCGGGGAGCTGTTTTTT. Translating gives CASTLDDRANTGELFF.

This sequence joins TRBV7-6 and TRBJ2-3; TRBD2 might be the D (5 bases). The CDR3 has 13 amino acids. Germline V CDR1 and CDR2: SGHVS, FNYEAQ. Trimming cost V 3 bases and J 2 bases, with 6 bases left between them. The CDR3, as DNA: TGTGCCAGCAGCTTCGGGGTCACAGATACGCAGTATTTT. Its translation: CASSFGVTDTQYF.

The J gene is TRBJ1-1, the V gene TRBV9; D might be TRBD1 (6 bases). There are 11 residues in the CDR3. V was shortened by 3 bases and J by 8 bases, with 8 bases between the two germline ends. The germline V gene has CDR1 SGDLS and CDR2 YYNGEE. CDR3 nucleotides: TGTGCCAGCAGCGCAGGACAGGAAGCTTTCTTT. Translated: CASSAGQEAFF. Based on the CDR3 plus reference TRBV9 and TRBJ1-1, the full variable domain is DSGVTQTPKHLITATGQRVTLRCSPRSGDLSVYWYQQSLDQGLQFLIQYYNGEERAKGNILERFSAQQFPDLHSELNLSSLELGDSALYFCASSAGQEAFFGQGTRLTVV.

The chain joins TRBV7-2 to TRBJ2-1, with TRBD2 matching 7 bases. The germline V gene has CDR1 SGHTA and CDR2 FQGNSA. CDR3 length: 15 residues. V lost 4 bases and J lost 6; bases outside the gene matches: 9. The CDR3 DNA is TGTGCCAGCAGCTCCCTGGGGGGGGTAGGCAATGAGCAGTTCTTC. Residues: CASSSLGGVGNEQFF.

The chain combines TRBV6-5 with TRBJ1-2; TRBD1 aligns across 7 bases. The CDR3 extends over 14 amino acids. The V gene end was trimmed by 5 bases and the J gene end by 1 base; junction bases not matched to a gene: 4. CDR1 and CDR2 (germline): MNHEY, SVGAGI. The CDR3 DNA reads as TGTGCCAGCAGTACCGGGACAGTTAACTATGGCTACACCTTC. This sequence encodes CASSTGTVNYGYTF.

J is TRBJ1-2 and V is TRBV29-1; 8 bases agree with TRBD1. Trimming removed 6 bases from V and 7 bases from J; junction bases left unmatched: 13. Germline loops: CDR1 SQVTM, CDR2 ANQGSEA. This CDR3 contains 14 residues. CDR3 region: CSVPTRPGGSGYTF. As DNA, the CDR3 is TGCAGCGTGCCGACGCGACCAGGGGGCTCTGGCTACACCTTC.

In DNA form, the CDR3 reads TGCGCCAGCAGGACAGGGGTGGGCGGGGAGCTGTTTTTT. Amino acid sequence: CASRTGVGGELFF. The J gene is TRBJ2-2, the V gene TRBV23-1; 8 nucleotides agree with TRBD1. TRBV23-1 is annotated as an ORF whose role is uncertain. The CDR3 has 13 amino acids. V dropped 6 bases and J dropped 7; count of bases not matched to a gene: 4.